Ten or more counts support the clone carrying this T cell receptor (beta chain). Its matching antigen is unknown. It was uncontrolled infection, other autoimmune disease, pregnancy or lactation that excluded patients. Diagnosis rested on symptoms, serum thyroxine and TRAb, thyroid ultrasound, and orbital computed tomography. TCR beta CDR3 region amplification was performed from RNA transcripts. The study used the HTBI primer set for a first-round RT-PCR of the TCR CDR3. TCRdb ran MiXCR on the multiplex PCR reads and lists one entry per CDR3 protein. The sample lists 400,000 to 500,000 distinct CDR3 sequences; roughly an eighth were seen once. This specimen comes from a study of T cells in Graves' hyperthyroidism and ophthalmopathy. Study in general: Before any treatment, at initial diagnosis, peripheral blood was collected. Study results and limitations: Most thyroid clonotypes with frequency above 0.001 were detected in blood.

Trimming shortened V by 1 base and J by 0 bases, and 10 bases separated the two germline ends. From germline, CDR1 is MDHEN and CDR2 SYDVKM. This CDR3 spans 16 amino acids. The source of this sequence is a woman between 18 and 29 years old with Graves' hyperthyroidism. The sample was blood. This chain links TRBV28 with TRBJ1-3, with a possible D match to TRBD1 (5 bases). The CDR3 coding sequence is TGTGCCAGCAGTTTATCCGGGGACGTCTCTGGAAACACCATATATTTT. This codes for CASSLSGDVSGNTIYF.